This T cell receptor (beta chain) was observed in a study of T cells in Graves' hyperthyroidism and ophthalmopathy. This clonotype was counted only a few times. The TCR beta CDR3 regions underwent amplification using RNA transcripts as the source. RT-PCR in the first round (using the HTBI primer set) targeted the TCR CDR3. Using its own MiXCR run on the multiplex PCR reads, TCRdb lists one record per CDR3 protein. This sample has 490,000 or so distinct CDR3 sequences, with around a fifth found just once. The source is an older woman with Graves' ophthalmopathy. Sequencing input: blood.

This chain's CDR3 is CASSWTRSSYNEQFF. The CDR3, as DNA: TGTGCCAGCAGTTGGACAAGGAGCTCCTACAATGAGCAGTTCTTC. The chain couples TRBV27 to TRBJ2-1, with a tentative D call TRBD1 (5 bases). Germline CDR1 and CDR2: MNHEY and SMNVEV (reference sequence). Trimming took 4 bases from V and 0 from J, leaving 10 bases between them. This CDR3 has 15 residues.